These 25 T cell receptor beta chains share one sample of origin, sequenced in a study of T cell repertoires in cytomegalovirus infection. TCRdb used MiXCR to reprocess the reads, holding one entry per CDR3 protein. The table has over 150,000 distinct CDR3 sequences, approximately 19% seen once. The specimen was PBMCs. The receptors derive from a human donor in good health (CMV status not recorded). Some clones in this sample may be carry-over from other donors' samples.

A few counts support this clonotype. CDR3 DNA sequence: TGTGCCAGCAGTGATCGGTGGACTGAAGCTTTCTTT. This codes for CASSDRWTEAFF. V gene TRBV25-1 combines with J gene TRBJ1-1; D ambiguous. From germline, CDR1 is MGHDK and CDR2 SYGVNS. This CDR3 contains 12 residues. V lost 3 bases, J lost 5 bases, and 7 bases lay in between. The full variable domain, its missing parts supplied by reference TRBV25-1 and TRBJ1-1, is EADIYQTPRYLVIGTGKKITLECSQTMGHDKMYWYQQDPGMELHLIHYSYGVNSTEKGDLSSESTVSRIRTEHFPLTLESARPSHTSQYLCASSDRWTEAFFGQGTRLTVV.

This clonotype has at least ten counts. The chain employs TRBV6-1 and TRBJ1-2; D perhaps matches TRBD1 (5 bases). The V gene's germline CDR1 is MNHNS and CDR2 SASEGT. The CDR3 spans 13 residues. The V and J ends lost 5 bases and 2 bases respectively, with 9 bases between them. The CDR3 here is CASSTQGNYGYTF. CDR3 in DNA: TGTGCCAGCAGTACCCAGGGAAACTATGGCTACACCTTC.

This chain joins TRBV7-9 and TRBJ2-5, with a weak D call TRBD1 (6 bases). The CDR3 extends over 16 amino acids. Germline values: CDR1 SEHNR, CDR2 FQNEAQ (reference sequence). V was shortened by 4 bases and J by 0 bases, with 15 bases between the two germline ends. The CDR3 loop reads CASSSSRGSYQETQYF. CDR3 coding DNA: TGTGCCAGCAGCTCGAGTAGGGGGTCGTACCAAGAGACCCAGTACTTC.

Concerning this clonotype itself: A much larger clone is a single base away; this may be a read error. The chain recombines TRBV7-2 with TRBJ1-1, with D perhaps TRBD1 (5 bases). Trimming took off 3 bases at V and 4 bases at J, with 18 bases between the two ends. Germline CDR1 is SGHTA and CDR2 is FQGNSA. The CDR3 has 16 amino acids. CDR3 sequence (DNA): TGTGCCAGCAGCTTGGAGGGGAGTTGGGCGAGCACTGAAGCTTTCTTT. Its translation is CASSLEGSWASTEAFF.

In its sample, this clonotype was seen a few times. This rearrangement joins TRBV28 to TRBJ1-2, with no clear D. The CDR3 is made up of 13 amino acids. Germline V lookup: CDR1 MDHEN, CDR2 SYDVKM. The germline V and J ends were trimmed by 6 bases and 4 bases, with 12 bases remaining between them. The CDR3 loop reads CASRSGGAYGYTF. The CDR3 nucleotides are TGTGCCAGCAGGTCGGGAGGAGCCTATGGCTACACCTTC.

This clonotype was detected many times. The chain links TRBV7-2 to TRBJ2-1; D perhaps matches TRBD2 (5 bases). The V end lost 4 bases, the J end lost 6 bases, and 16 bases lay between the germline ends. CDR3 size: 15 residues. Germline V gene sequence: CDR1 SGHTA, CDR2 FQGNSA. The CDR3 region is CASSYPPLGSNEQFF. CDR3 sequence (DNA): TGTGCCAGCAGCTACCCACCGCTAGGGAGCAATGAGCAGTTCTTC.

The chain uses TRBV29-1 and TRBJ2-3; a weak D match, TRBD1 (7 bases). V was trimmed by 3 bases and J by 1 base, leaving 23 bases between them. Germline V gene data show CDR1 as SQVTM and CDR2 as ANQGSEA. There are 18 residues in the CDR3. CDR3 DNA: TGCAGCGTTGAGGGAGGCAGGGGGAAGGTATGGGGCACAGATACGCAGTATTTT. It specifies CSVEGGRGKVWGTDTQYF.

About this clonotype: A much larger clonotype is one base distant, so this may be a read error. The V gene is TRBV7-8, the J gene TRBJ2-3, with 8 bases fitting TRBD2. CDR1 and CDR2 from the germline V gene are SGHVS and FQNEAQ. The CDR3 spans 16 residues. CDR3 amino acids: CTSSARLASLADTQYF. In nucleotides, the CDR3 is TGTACCAGCAGCGCCAGACTAGCGTCCTTGGCAGATACGCAGTATTTT.

Ten or more counts support this clonotype. The gene calls are TRBV12-3 or TRBV12-4 and TRBJ2-7; TRBD1 aligns across 12 bases. CDR3 length: 17 amino acids. With V trimmed by 0 bases and J by 7 bases, 10 bases remained unmatched. The CDR3 bases are TGTGCCAGCAGTTTAGCGCCGGGACAGGGGGCCTCTAGGGAGCAGTACTTC. Encoded protein: CASSLAPGQGASREQYF.

The chain uses TRBV6-1 and TRBJ1-2; perhaps TRBD1 as D (5 bases). Germline CDR1 MNHNS, CDR2 SASEGT. V was pared by 0 bases and J by 0 bases, with 14 bases between. The CDR3 length is 17 residues. The CDR3 here is CASSEAYGTAANYGYTF. CDR3 nucleotides: TGTGCCAGCAGTGAAGCCTACGGGACGGCAGCTAACTATGGCTACACCTTC.

Many counts were recorded for this clonotype. J is TRBJ2-5 and V is TRBV7-8; D is perhaps TRBD2 (7 bases). Trimming took off 5 bases at V and 4 bases at J, with 23 bases between the two ends. Germline CDR1 reads SGHVS; CDR2 reads FQNEAQ. The CDR3 is made up of 17 amino acids. CDR3: CASSREGHAGVGETQYF. As DNA, the CDR3 is TGTGCCAGCAGCCGCGAGGGACATGCGGGAGTAGGAGAGACCCAGTACTTC.

This clonotype was counted ten times or more. V gene TRBV7-2 combines with J gene TRBJ2-2; no firm D call. V gave up 5 bases and J gave up 6 bases, with 13 bases separating them. CDR3 size: 14 residues. CDR1 is SGHTA, CDR2 FQGNSA, per germline. CDR3 amino acids: CASSPFLSSGELFF. The CDR3 DNA reads TGTGCCAGCAGCCCGTTCCTGTCTTCCGGGGAGCTGTTTTTT.

Ten or more counts support this clonotype. V usage is TRBV29-1 and J usage is TRBJ1-2; 8 positions agree with TRBD1. The length of the CDR3 is 13 residues. V dropped 6 bases and J dropped 6; count of bases not matched to a gene: 9. The germline CDR1 and CDR2 sequences are SQVTM and ANQGSEA. The CDR3 DNA reads as TGCAGCGTCCCATCGGACAGGGATGATGGCTACACCTTC. Protein: CSVPSDRDDGYTF. Together with reference TRBV29-1 and TRBJ1-2, the CDR3 gives the full variable domain: SAVISQKPSRDICQRGTSLTIQCQVDSQVTMMFWYRQQPGQSLTLIATANQGSEATYESGFVIDKFPISRPNLTFSTLTVSNMSPEDSSIYLCSVPSDRDDGYTFGSGTRLTVV.

This clonotype has just a few counts. The chain links TRBV4-1 to TRBJ1-1; maybe TRBD1 (5 bases). Trimming took off 0 bases at V and 11 bases at J, with 16 bases between the two ends. Germline CDR1 and CDR2: MGHRA and YSYEKL. CDR3 length equals 14 residues. The CDR3 loop reads CASSQETRGYMAFF. CDR3 nucleotide sequence: TGCGCCAGCAGCCAAGAGACAAGGGGATATATGGCTTTCTTT.

In its sample, this clonotype was seen a few times. The V gene is TRBV28, the J gene TRBJ2-7; 8 bases are a match to TRBD1. The CDR3 length is 15 residues. Germline V gives CDR1 MDHEN, CDR2 SYDVKM. The J segment lost 0 bases and the V segment lost 5 bases, leaving 6 bases of the junction unmatched. The CDR3, as DNA: TGTGCCAGCAGTCCGAGACAGGGGAGCTCCTACGAGCAGTACTTC. Residues: CASSPRQGSSYEQYF.

The chain uses TRBV5-1 and TRBJ2-5; 7 bases are shared with TRBD2. Trimming took 0 bases from V and 2 from J; bases not matched to a gene: 4. Looked up from germline, CDR1 is SGHRS and CDR2 is YFSETQ. The CDR3 length is 15 residues. The CDR3 nucleotides are TGCGCCAGCAGCTTGGCCGGGGGGTGGCAAGAGACCCAGTACTTC. This gives the protein CASSLAGGWQETQYF.

This clonotype was seen many times. CDR3 DNA: TGTGCCAGCAGTTTCGGGACTTCCAACTCTGGGGCCAACGTCCTGACTTTC. Its protein product is CASSFGTSNSGANVLTF. The chain carries TRBV28 and TRBJ2-6; perhaps TRBD2 as D (6 bases). This CDR3 contains 17 residues. Trimming removed 3 bases at V and 0 bases at J, with 12 bases between. Germline values: CDR1 MDHEN, CDR2 SYDVKM.

This clonotype was seen only a few times. This chain uses TRBV12-3 or TRBV12-4 with TRBJ2-2; D is possibly TRBD1 (7 bases). The CDR3 sequence is 15 residues long. Trimming removed 5 bases from V and 5 bases from J, with 15 bases in between. CDR3 amino acids: CASSTLSGGTGELFF. The DNA of the CDR3 is TGTGCCAGCAGTACCCTCTCAGGGGGGACCGGGGAGCTGTTTTTT.

For this clonotype: A much larger clone differs by one base, so this may be a read error. The rearrangement uses TRBV12-5 and TRBJ2-1; TRBD2 matches 9 bases. CDR1 and CDR2 from the germline V gene are LGHNT and FRNRAP. The J segment lost 9 bases and the V segment lost 11 bases, leaving 11 bases of the junction unmatched. This CDR3 spans 13 amino acids. This CDR3 is CARDLGGRGEQFF. CDR3 nucleotide sequence: TGTGCTCGTGACCTGGGCGGGAGGGGTGAGCAGTTCTTC.

There are many counts of this clonotype. The rearrangement joins TRBV7-2 to TRBJ2-7, with D unresolved. Trimming removed 6 bases from V and 6 bases from J, with 15 bases in between. From germline, CDR1 is SGHTA and CDR2 FQGNSA. CDR3 length equals 13 residues. CDR3 in DNA: TGTGCCAGCAGTCCCGCCCGGGTACGCGAGCAGTACTTC. Protein sequence: CASSPARVREQYF. Full variable domain (rest looked up from reference TRBV7-2 and TRBJ2-7): GAGVSQSPSNKVTEKGKDVELRCDPISGHTALYWYRQSLGQGLEFLIYFQGNSAPDKSGLPSDRFSAERTGGSVSTLTIQRTQQEDSAVYLCASSPARVREQYFGPGTRLTVT.

Concerning this clonotype: This could be a read error, since a much larger clone is one nucleotide away. The chain uses TRBV28 and TRBJ1-1, with D perhaps TRBD1 (6 bases). CDR1 MDHEN and CDR2 SYDVKM come from the germline V gene. V was pared by 6 bases and J by 0 bases, with 17 bases between. CDR3 size: 16 residues. The CDR3: CASRPRIGGVNTEAFF. The DNA of the CDR3 is TGTGCCAGCAGACCAAGGATAGGGGGTGTGAACACTGAAGCTTTCTTT.

This clonotype was counted ten times or more. The chain couples TRBV7-8 to TRBJ2-1; D is unresolved. Deletions cut 4 bases from V and 0 bases from J, with 13 bases between. Germline CDR1 reads SGHVS; CDR2 reads FQNEAQ. This CDR3 is built from 16 residues. The DNA of the CDR3 is TGTGCCAGCAGCTCCTCACAGATGAGCTCCTACAATGAGCAGTTCTTC. It encodes CASSSSQMSSYNEQFF.

This clonotype occurred many times. This chain connects TRBV7-2 to TRBJ1-5; D remains unclear. Germline V lookup: CDR1 SGHTA, CDR2 FQGNSA. Trimming left V 7 bases short and J 8 bases short, with 18 bases between. The CDR3 is 14 residues long. The CDR3 spells CASNSDGPWEPQHF. CDR3 bases: TGTGCCAGCAATTCTGACGGTCCGTGGGAGCCCCAGCATTTT.

This clonotype appeared a few times. The genes are TRBV12-3 or TRBV12-4 and TRBJ1-3; the D is unclear. Trimming cost V 3 bases and J 4 bases, with 10 bases left between them. CDR3 length: 14 amino acids. CDR3 DNA sequence: TGTGCCAGCAGTTTCGTAGGGCGAGGAAACACCATATATTTT. Translated, it gives CASSFVGRGNTIYF.

This chain uses TRBV5-1 with TRBJ1-1, with D unclear. The CDR3 loop spans 13 amino acids. Between the trimmed V and J ends, which lost 4 bases and 0 bases, there was a span of 7 bases. Germline CDR1 SGHRS, CDR2 YFSETQ. The CDR3 coding sequence is TGCGCCAGCAGCCCAAGCTTGAACACTGAAGCTTTCTTT. Its protein is CASSPSLNTEAFF.